Shown below are 19 T cell receptor beta chains from a single sample sequenced in a study of coeliac disease. The method was immunoSEQ multiplex PCR; TCRdb's version includes in-frame clones alone and lacks a portion of them. The data show 4,000 to 5,500 clones, with about 70% seen just once and 5% to 7% held by the top ten. The sequenced material came from lymphocytes from the gut lamina propria. These receptors all come from a man between 18 and 29 years old with celiac disease on a gluten-free diet.

This clone was detected a few times. The chain carries TRBV5-6 and TRBJ2-1; 8 nucleotides line up with TRBD1. Germline CDR1 is SGHDT and CDR2 is YYEEEE. The CDR3 consists of 15 residues. The J segment lost 5 bases and the V segment lost 4 bases, leaving 8 bases of the junction unmatched. The CDR3 loop reads CASSPWDRSDNEQFF. The CDR3 coding sequence is TGTGCCAGCAGCCCGTGGGACAGGTCGGACAATGAGCAGTTCTTC.

The chain couples TRBV7-2 to TRBJ2-1, with D perhaps TRBD2 (5 bases). With 1 base removed from V and 8 bases from J, the gap between germline ends came to 15 bases. This CDR3 region has 15 residues. Looked up from germline, CDR1 is SGHTA and CDR2 is FQGNSA. CDR3 nucleotide sequence: TGTGCCAGCAGCTTAGGCTTGGAGTGGCGGGATGAGCAGTTCTTC. This sequence encodes CASSLGLEWRDEQFF.

The J gene is TRBJ2-2, the V gene TRBV5-4; 9 bases map to TRBD2. The J segment lost 4 bases and the V segment lost 0 bases, leaving 4 bases of the junction unmatched. The CDR3 consists of 16 residues. Germline V gene lookup returns CDR1 SGHNT and CDR2 YYREEE (reference sequence). The CDR3 coding sequence is TGTGCCAGCAGCTTGGCTGGCGGGGGGGGCACCGGGGAGCTGTTTTTT. Protein: CASSLAGGGGTGELFF.

The CDR3 region has the DNA TGCAGCGTTGAAGATTCCCGGGAGAGGCACACTGAAGCTTTCTTT. This codes for CSVEDSRERHTEAFF. This rearrangement joins TRBV29-1 to TRBJ1-1; D remains unclear. Germline values: CDR1 SQVTM, CDR2 ANQGSEA. The CDR3 consists of 15 residues. Trimming removed 0 bases from V and 3 bases from J, with 14 bases in between.

The V gene is TRBV4-1, the J gene TRBJ2-7, with 10 bases fitting TRBD2. The CDR3 length is 15 residues. Trimming took 5 bases from V and 0 from J; bases not matched to a gene: 4. The germline V gene has CDR1 MGHRA and CDR2 YSYEKL. CDR3 protein: CASSSQRGGSYEQYF. The CDR3 DNA follows: TGCGCCAGCAGCTCTCAGCGGGGGGGCTCCTACGAGCAGTACTTC.

Only a few counts were recorded for this clone. The rearrangement joins TRBV7-9 to TRBJ1-5, with TRBD1 as a possible D gene (5 bases). Trimming stripped 3 bases from V and 4 bases from J, with 10 bases between. This CDR3 has 14 amino acids. Germline V CDR1 and CDR2: SEHNR, FQNEAQ (reference sequence). The CDR3 protein is CASSFDSLNQPQHF. CDR3 nucleotide sequence: TGTGCCAGCAGCTTTGACAGCCTGAATCAGCCCCAGCATTTT.

V gene TRBV6-1 combines with J gene TRBJ2-7; 7 bases align to TRBD2. V lost 1 base, J lost 0 bases, and 3 bases stayed unmatched. The CDR3 covers 15 residues. Germline V lookup: CDR1 MNHNS, CDR2 SASEGT. The DNA of the CDR3 is TGTGCCAGCAGTGAAGTGGGGGGGAGCTCCTACGAGCAGTACTTC. Translation: CASSEVGGSSYEQYF.

This clone was counted a few times. This chain uses TRBV28 with TRBJ1-4; D perhaps matches TRBD1 (5 bases). Per germline, CDR1 MDHEN and CDR2 SYDVKM. CDR3 length equals 16 residues. The V end lost 2 bases, the J end lost 3 bases, and 13 bases lay between the germline ends. For the CDR3, the DNA is TGTGCCAGCAGTTTAGGCGGGACCGCCGCTAATGAAAAACTGTTTTTT. It codes for CASSLGGTAANEKLFF. Drawing the rest from reference TRBV28 and TRBJ1-4, the complete variable domain is DVKVTQSSRYLVKRTGEKVFLECVQDMDHENMFWYRQDPGLGLRLIYFSYDVKMKEKGDIPEGYSVSREKKERFSLILESASTNQTSMYLCASSLGGTAANEKLFFGSGTQLSVL.

The rearrangement uses TRBV7-9 and TRBJ2-6; D not certain. The germline V and J ends were trimmed by 2 bases and 4 bases, with 3 bases remaining between them. Germline CDR1 is SEHNR and CDR2 is FQNEAQ (reference sequence). The CDR3 totals 13 residues. Written as DNA, the CDR3 is TGTGCCAGCAGCTTACCGGGGGCCAACGTCCTGACTTTC. Translation: CASSLPGANVLTF.

The rearrangement uses TRBV2 and TRBJ1-6; D gene unclear. CDR1 is SNHLY, CDR2 FYNNEI, per germline. V lost 7 bases and J 5 bases, leaving 9 bases between the germline ends. CDR3 length: 13 residues. The CDR3 sequence is CASIIPDNSPLHF. CDR3 sequence (DNA): TGTGCCAGCATTATCCCAGATAATTCACCCCTCCACTTT.

Comment on this clone: One end of the junction varies from germline; a read error may be responsible. Other nucleotide sequences in the sample specify the same CDR3. V and J are TRBV18 and TRBJ1-6, with D perhaps matching TRBD1 (6 bases). The CDR3 spans 16 residues. Germline CDR1 KGHSH, CDR2 LQKENI. The CDR3 protein is CASSRVTDSYNSPLHF. CDR3 coding DNA: TGTGCCAGCTCACGAGTAACGGACAGCTATAATTCCCCCCTCCACTTT.

This sequence joins TRBV7-2 and TRBJ2-5; the D gene is possibly TRBD1 (7 bases). This CDR3 has 13 amino acids. V lost 4 bases and J 7 bases, leaving 13 bases between the germline ends. Germline V CDR1 and CDR2: SGHTA, FQGNSA. The CDR3 region is CASSSQGEATQYF. Written as DNA, the CDR3 is TGTGCCAGCAGCTCCCAGGGGGAGGCGACCCAGTACTTC. The whole variable domain, filled in from reference TRBV7-2 and TRBJ2-5, reads GAGVSQSPSNKVTEKGKDVELRCDPISGHTALYWYRQSLGQGLEFLIYFQGNSAPDKSGLPSDRFSAERTGGSVSTLTIQRTQQEDSAVYLCASSSQGEATQYFGPGTRLLVL.

This clone was counted between two and nine times. The chain is built from TRBV19 and TRBJ2-6, with D possibly TRBD1 on 6 matching bases. Trimming stripped 11 bases from V and 0 bases from J, with 23 bases between. Germline V gene data show CDR1 as LNHDA and CDR2 as SQIVND (reference sequence). This CDR3 contains 18 residues. CDR3 sequence: CAAASNRVGLSGANVLTF. CDR3 nucleotide sequence: TGTGCCGCCGCCAGTAACAGGGTGGGCCTCTCTGGGGCCAACGTCCTGACTTTC.

The table lists this clone with a few counts. This rearrangement joins TRBV9 to TRBJ2-1; D is possibly TRBD2 (6 bases). This CDR3 is built from 15 residues. Trimming stripped 0 bases from V and 1 base from J, with 8 bases between. CDR1 is SGDLS and CDR2 is YYNGEE in the germline V gene. The CDR3 DNA reads TGTGCCAGCAGCGTAGACGCGGGGTCCTACAATGAGCAGTTCTTC. Amino acid sequence: CASSVDAGSYNEQFF.

This chain uses TRBV10-2 with TRBJ1-1; 8 bases are a match to TRBD1. The CDR3 runs 13 residues. Germline V gene lookup returns CDR1 WSHSY and CDR2 SAAADI. Trimming took 11 bases from V and 0 from J; bases not matched to a gene: 5. As DNA, the CDR3 is TGCGCCGCCAACAGGGGGATGAACACTGAAGCTTTCTTT. This codes for CAANRGMNTEAFF.

The gene calls are TRBV5-1 and TRBJ2-5, with D maybe TRBD2 (5 bases). Trimming left V 6 bases short and J 4 bases short, with 13 bases between. The CDR3 has 13 amino acids. Germline V gives CDR1 SGHRS, CDR2 YFSETQ. The DNA for the CDR3 is TGCGCCAGCAAAGGAGGCAGCCTAGAGACCCAGTACTTC. This encodes CASKGGSLETQYF.

V usage is TRBV7-3 and J usage is TRBJ2-1; 12 bases fit TRBD2. The V segment lost 8 bases and the J segment 6 bases; nucleotides outside the gene matches: 5. This CDR3 is 14 amino acids long. Looked up from germline, CDR1 is SGHTA and CDR2 is FQGTGA. The CDR3 loop reads CASGASGGANEQFF. CDR3 in DNA: TGTGCCAGCGGGGCTAGCGGGGGGGCCAATGAGCAGTTCTTC.

The chain recombines TRBV6-4 with TRBJ2-1; 15 nucleotides match TRBD2. V dropped 4 bases and J dropped 7; count of bases not matched to a gene: 2. Germline values: CDR1 MRHNA, CDR2 SNTAGT. This CDR3 has 15 residues. The CDR3 sequence is CASSVGTSGGNEQFF. Written as DNA, the CDR3 is TGTGCCAGCAGTGTTGGGACTAGCGGGGGGAATGAGCAGTTCTTC.

The chain employs TRBV28 and TRBJ1-1, with D unclear. V lost 7 bases, J lost 6 bases, and 18 bases lay in between. Per the germline V gene, CDR1 is MDHEN and CDR2 is SYDVKM. The CDR3 runs to 14 residues. The CDR3 is CASMGGEVAAEAFF. The CDR3 coding sequence is TGTGCCAGCATGGGCGGGGAAGTTGCTGCTGAAGCTTTCTTT.